These 5 T cell receptor beta chains share one sample of origin, sequenced in a study of blood T cells in healthy people across ages. PCR was performed a second time for about 7 to 12 cycles using a sample-barcoded 5' primer and a J-beta primer mix. TCRdb re-called the 5' RACE reads through MiXCR, storing one row per CDR3 protein. The sample carries about 970,000 distinct CDR3 sequences, roughly 50% recorded once. Sequenced: blood. All receptors derive from a woman aged 60-75 years in good health.

V and J are TRBV20-1 and TRBJ2-7; D gene ambiguous. The germline V gene has CDR1 DFQATT and CDR2 SNEGSKA (reference sequence). This CDR3 comprises 14 residues. V was pared by 6 bases and J by 2 bases, with 17 bases between. CDR3 nucleotide sequence: TGCAGTGCCGAGTTAGCTCGAGCAACCTACGAGCAGTACTTC. As protein: CSAELARATYEQYF.

The V gene is TRBV27, the J gene TRBJ1-1, with D unresolved. CDR3 size: 13 residues. CDR1 is MNHEY, CDR2 SMNVEV, per germline (reference sequence). Trimming pared 3 bases from V and 1 base from J, leaving 6 bases between. CDR3 region: CASSFFANTEAFF. CDR3 coding DNA: TGTGCCAGCAGTTTCTTTGCGAACACTGAAGCTTTCTTT.

The chain carries TRBV29-1 and TRBJ2-7; D is ambiguous. V gave up 6 bases and J gave up 3 bases, with 18 bases separating them. The CDR3 runs to 14 residues. Germline V lookup: CDR1 SQVTM, CDR2 ANQGSEA. CDR3 residues: CSVTTSSLYYEQYF. The CDR3 bases are TGCAGCGTAACAACAAGTTCTCTTTACTACGAGCAGTACTTC.

The sample holds a few counts of this clonotype. V gene TRBV20-1 combines with J gene TRBJ2-3, with 14 positions matching TRBD2. V gave up 5 bases and J gave up 7 bases; unmatched junction bases: 23. Germline V gene data show CDR1 as DFQATT and CDR2 as SNEGSKA (reference sequence). This CDR3 comprises 20 residues. CDR3 sequence: CSAFNNDPKGLAGARNTQYF. The CDR3 nucleotides are TGCAGTGCTTTTAATAATGACCCAAAGGGACTAGCGGGAGCCCGTAATACGCAGTATTTT.

This clonotype was counted only a few times. The V gene is TRBV29-1, the J gene TRBJ2-7; TRBD1 might be the D (5 bases). With the DNA end fitting TRBJ2-5 better, the J assignment may be wrong. Germline CDR1 and CDR2: SQVTM and ANQGSEA. The CDR3 has 10 residues. CDR3 sequence (DNA): TGCAGCGTCTCAAGGGGGACCCAGTACTTC. This sequence encodes CSVSRGTQYF.